The rows below give T cell receptor beta chains drawn from one sample of a study of response to subunit inactivated influenza vaccine. TCRdb reanalysed the RT-PCR reads using MiXCR and keeps one entry per CDR3 protein. The table has 650,000 to 800,000 distinct CDR3 sequences, approximately 14% seen once. Sequencing was performed on PBMCs from blood, taken roughly 15 days before vaccination. Receptor source: a man aged 45-65 years who received an inactivated influenza vaccine. Both conserved end residues are part of each CDR3. The order of the fields is V gene, J gene, D gene, clone size, CDR3 DNA, CDR3 protein. The D gene is left open where the match is weak. For some rows the clone size is stated as once, few or many, or as a class when expanded; others skip it.

v_call: TRBV28
j_call: TRBJ2-7
d_call: NA
clone_size: few
cdr3_nt: TGTGCCAGCAGTTTCCGTCCCTACGAGCAGTACTTC
cdr3_aa: CASSFRPYEQYF

v_call: TRBV4-2
j_call: TRBJ2-1
d_call: TRBD2
clone_size: many
cdr3_nt: TGTGCCAGCAGCCAATTTAGCGGGAGGGCCTACAATGAGCAGTTCTTC
cdr3_aa: CASSQFSGRAYNEQFF

v_call: TRBV24-1
j_call: TRBJ2-1
d_call: TRBD2
clone_size: few
cdr3_nt: TGTGCCACCAGTGATTCTTCCGGGACTAGCGGGCGCAAAAAGCAGTTCTTC
cdr3_aa: CATSDSSGTSGRKKQFF

v_call: TRBV29-1
j_call: TRBJ2-1
d_call: NA
clone_size: many
cdr3_nt: TGCAGCGTTGAATTGCGTGCGGGACCCTCCTACAATGAGCAGTTCTTC
cdr3_aa: CSVELRAGPSYNEQFF

v_call: TRBV29-1
j_call: TRBJ2-2
d_call: NA
clone_size: many
cdr3_nt: TGCAGCGTTGGATACTCCGGGGAGCTGTTTTTT
cdr3_aa: CSVGYSGELFF

v_call: TRBV27
j_call: TRBJ2-3
d_call: TRBD2
clone_size: few
cdr3_nt: TGTGCCAGCAGTTCTAGCGGGCTAAGCACAGATACGCAGTATTTT
cdr3_aa: CASSSSGLSTDTQYF

v_call: TRBV6-1
j_call: TRBJ1-6
d_call: NA
clone_size: NA
cdr3_nt: TGTGCCAGCAGCGAAACGACAGGAAGCTCCTATAATTCACCCCTCCACTTT
cdr3_aa: CASSETTGSSYNSPLHF

v_call: TRBV20-1
j_call: TRBJ1-3
d_call: NA
clone_size: many
cdr3_nt: TGCAGTGCTAGAGTAACACAGCTCTCTGGAAACACCATATATTTT
cdr3_aa: CSARVTQLSGNTIYF

v_call: TRBV18
j_call: TRBJ2-5
d_call: NA
clone_size: many
cdr3_nt: TGTGCCAGCTCACTGACTTCGAGGGGAGAGACCCAGTACTTC
cdr3_aa: CASSLTSRGETQYF

v_call: TRBV20-1
j_call: TRBJ2-7
d_call: NA
clone_size: NA
cdr3_nt: TGCAGTGGAATTTTTCAAGCCCTCTCCTACGAGCAGTACTTC
cdr3_aa: CSGIFQALSYEQYF

v_call: TRBV20-1
j_call: TRBJ1-6
d_call: NA
clone_size: few
cdr3_nt: TGCAGTGCTAGCCGCGGGGTGGGATCACCCCTCCACTTT
cdr3_aa: CSASRGVGSPLHF